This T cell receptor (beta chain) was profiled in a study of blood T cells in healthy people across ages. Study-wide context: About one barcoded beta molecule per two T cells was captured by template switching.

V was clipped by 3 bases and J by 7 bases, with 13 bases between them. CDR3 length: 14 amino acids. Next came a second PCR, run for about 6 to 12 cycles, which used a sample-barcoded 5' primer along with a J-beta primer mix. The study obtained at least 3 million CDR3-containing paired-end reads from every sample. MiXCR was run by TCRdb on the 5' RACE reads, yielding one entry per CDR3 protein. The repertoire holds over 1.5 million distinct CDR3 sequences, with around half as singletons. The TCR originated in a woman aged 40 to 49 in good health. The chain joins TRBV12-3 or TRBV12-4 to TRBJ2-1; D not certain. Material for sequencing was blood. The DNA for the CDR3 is TGTGCCAGCAGTTTCGTAGGGATGGGGAATGAGCAGTTCTTC. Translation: CASSFVGMGNEQFF.